Below are 25 T cell receptor beta chains sequenced from a single sample in a study of T cells in Graves' hyperthyroidism and ophthalmopathy. TCR beta CDR3 sequences were amplified from RNA transcripts. The primer set for the first-round RT-PCR of the TCR CDR3 was HTBI. TCRdb analysed the multiplex PCR reads with MiXCR anew, one entry per CDR3 protein. This sample has hundreds of thousands of distinct CDR3 sequences, with about a sixth found just once. Material for sequencing was blood. The receptors come from a woman aged 18-30 years with Graves' hyperthyroidism.

Many counts were recorded for this clonotype. V is TRBV28 and J is TRBJ2-3; 10 bases are shared with TRBD2. Unmatched junction bases numbered 4, after V lost 5 bases and J lost 2 bases. The CDR3 totals 15 residues. CDR1 is MDHEN, CDR2 SYDVKM, per germline. The CDR3: CASSERGGFTDTQYF. The CDR3 DNA sequence: TGTGCCAGCAGTGAGCGGGGGGGATTCACAGATACGCAGTATTTT.

This clonotype was counted at least ten times. The chain uses TRBV20-1 and TRBJ1-1; a possible D gene is TRBD1 (5 bases). Germline values: CDR1 DFQATT, CDR2 SNEGSKA (reference sequence). The CDR3 totals 12 residues. Trimming removed 3 bases at V and 4 bases at J, with 9 bases between. CDR3 region: CSARPGTTEAFF. The CDR3, as DNA: TGCAGTGCTAGGCCAGGGACCACTGAAGCTTTCTTT.

This clonotype was recorded a few times. The chain combines TRBV7-3 with TRBJ2-7; D remains unclear. The germline CDR1 and CDR2 sequences are SGHTA and FQGTGA. Between the trimmed V and J ends, which lost 2 bases and 5 bases, there was a span of 10 bases. The CDR3 has 13 amino acids. CDR3 loop: CASSLSVDHEQYF. The CDR3 region has the DNA TGTGCCAGCAGCTTATCGGTAGACCACGAGCAGTACTTC.

V gene TRBV15 combines with J gene TRBJ2-7; 9 bases match TRBD2. CDR1 and CDR2 (germline): LNHNV, YYDKDF (reference sequence). The CDR3 extends over 15 amino acids. J gave up 4 bases and V 0 bases, and 4 bases lay outside the gene matches. The CDR3 bases are TGTGCCACCAGCAGAGATCCGAGCGGGGGGTACGAGCAGTACTTC. It translates to CATSRDPSGGYEQYF. The full variable domain, in which reference TRBV15 and TRBJ2-7 provide the parts outside the CDR3, is DAMVIQNPRYQVTQFGKPVTLSCSQTLNHNVMYWYQQKSSQAPKLLFHYYDKDFNNEADTPDNFQSRRPNTSFCFLDIRSPGLGDTAMYLCATSRDPSGGYEQYFGPGTRLTVT.

DNA of the CDR3: TGTGCCAGCAGTGAACCCGAGGGGGGAGGTTGGACTGAAGCTTTCTTT. Its protein is CASSEPEGGGWTEAFF. The chain employs TRBV2 and TRBJ1-1; D may be TRBD1 (6 bases). CDR3 length equals 16 residues. Germline CDR1 is SNHLY and CDR2 is FYNNEI. Deletions cut 2 bases from V and 5 bases from J, with 18 bases between.

Regarding this clonotype: A much more abundant neighbour one base away suggests this may be a read error. The missing conserved phenylalanine or tryptophan at the end of this CDR3 makes a read error likely. This chain joins TRBV6-1 and TRBJ1-2, with TRBD1 matching over 10 bases. V shed 6 bases and J 2 bases; nucleotides not matched to a gene: 0. The V gene's germline CDR1 is MNHNS and CDR2 SASEGT. This CDR3 contains 13 residues. CDR3 sequence: CASRGQGNYGYTS. In DNA form, the CDR3 reads TGTGCCAGCAGGGGACAGGGGAACTATGGCTACACCTCC.

This chain links TRBV20-1 with TRBJ2-1; TRBD1 matches at 7 bases. The CDR3 contains 15 residues. V lost 4 bases, J lost 2 bases, and 8 bases stayed unmatched. The germline CDR1 and CDR2 sequences are DFQATT and SNEGSKA (reference sequence). CDR3 DNA: TGCAGTGCTAAAGACAGGGCTAAACCCTACAATGAGCAGTTCTTC. Its translation is CSAKDRAKPYNEQFF.

This clonotype was found many times. The chain is built from TRBV2 and TRBJ2-5; 7 bases agree with TRBD2. Per the germline V gene, CDR1 is SNHLY and CDR2 is FYNNEI. The CDR3 extends over 14 amino acids. After removal of 4 bases from V and 1 base from J, the junction contained 3 bases not matched to a gene. Here the CDR3 DNA reads TGTGCCAGCAGTGTGGGGGGGGGCCAAGAGACCCAGTACTTC. It codes for CASSVGGGQETQYF. Full variable domain (outside the CDR3, taken from reference TRBV2 and TRBJ2-5): EPEVTQTPSHQVTQMGQEVILRCVPISNHLYFYWYRQILGQKVEFLVSFYNNEISEKSEIFDDQFSVERPDGSNFTLKIRSTKLEDSAMYFCASSVGGGQETQYFGPGTRLLVL.

The V call is TRBV20-1, the J call TRBJ1-3; D is uncertain. The ends were cut back, 2 bases at V and 0 bases at J, with 14 bases in the middle. This CDR3 region has 16 residues. The germline V gene encodes CDR1 DFQATT and CDR2 SNEGSKA (reference sequence). CDR3 in DNA: TGCAGTGCTAGACCCGGAAAGTGGACCTCTGGAAACACCATATATTTT. This encodes CSARPGKWTSGNTIYF.

This clonotype was counted at least ten times. CDR3 loop: CASSLAGTRMNTEAFF. The CDR3 coding sequence is TGTGCCAGCAGCTTAGCGGGGACGCGAATGAACACTGAAGCTTTCTTT. The V gene is TRBV7-8, the J gene TRBJ1-1; D may be TRBD1 (5 bases). Between the trimmed V and J ends, which lost 0 bases and 0 bases, there was a span of 11 bases. This CDR3 is built from 16 residues. Germline V gene data show CDR1 as SGHVS and CDR2 as FQNEAQ.

This clonotype was recorded many times. The chain has TRBV7-9 and TRBJ1-4; no clear D gene. CDR1 and CDR2 (germline): SEHNR, FQNEAQ (reference sequence). This CDR3 region has 16 residues. V lost 1 base, J lost 5 bases, and 14 bases lay in between. The CDR3, as DNA: TGTGCCAGCAGCTTAGGAGTCGCAGGTTACAATGAAAAACTGTTTTTT. This gives the protein CASSLGVAGYNEKLFF.

This clonotype was detected ten times or more. The genes are TRBV6-1 and TRBJ1-2, with 8 bases identical to TRBD1. The trim removed 0 bases at V and 7 bases at J, leaving 10 bases unmatched. This CDR3 contains 16 residues. From germline, CDR1 is MNHNS and CDR2 SASEGT. CDR3 bases: TGTGCCAGCAGTGAAGCCCTCCGGACAGGGAGCGGTGGCTACACCTTC. Protein: CASSEALRTGSGGYTF.

The chain combines TRBV15 with TRBJ1-5; TRBD1 agrees at 7 bases. CDR1 and CDR2 from the germline V gene are LNHNV and YYDKDF (reference sequence). This CDR3 has 18 residues. The J segment lost 7 bases and the V segment lost 5 bases, leaving 20 bases of the junction unmatched. CDR3 DNA: TGTGCCACCAGCGTCTGGACCAGGTGGCAGGGGGAAGGACAGCCCCAGCATTTT. This codes for CATSVWTRWQGEGQPQHF.

This clonotype showed up many times. CDR3 in amino acids: CASSPPGRGGPYEQYF. DNA of the CDR3: TGTGCCAGCTCACCACCGGGGAGGGGAGGACCCTACGAGCAGTACTTC. V gene TRBV18 combines with J gene TRBJ2-7; TRBD2 matches at 7 bases. The CDR3 has 16 residues. Germline V lookup: CDR1 KGHSH, CDR2 LQKENI. The V segment lost 0 bases and the J segment 2 bases; nucleotides outside the gene matches: 7.

V gene TRBV19 combines with J gene TRBJ1-2; unclear D gene. The germline V gene has CDR1 LNHDA and CDR2 SQIVND (reference sequence). V lost 5 bases and J lost 4, with 5 bases in between. The CDR3 runs 11 residues. CDR3 coding DNA: TGTGCCAGTAGTTGGGTCTATGGCTACACCTTC. Translated: CASSWVYGYTF.

This clonotype was found a few times. In DNA form, the CDR3 reads TGTGCCAGCAGCCGAACAAGTCGTATACGTAGCGGGAGCCCGCTCACCGGGGAGCTGTTTTTT. Protein sequence: CASSRTSRIRSGSPLTGELFF. This chain connects TRBV14 to TRBJ2-2, with 9 positions matching TRBD2. Germline CDR1 is SGHDN and CDR2 is FVKESK. The CDR3 totals 21 residues. V was clipped by 4 bases and J by 4 bases; unmatched bases: 22.

This clonotype was recorded a few times. CDR3 in DNA: TGTGCCAGCTCGAAGGGGACCTACCAAGAGACCCAGTACTTC. Residues: CASSKGTYQETQYF. This chain links TRBV13 with TRBJ2-5, with D perhaps assigned TRBD1 or TRBD2 (5 bases each). CDR3 size: 14 residues. CDR1 PRHDT and CDR2 FYEKMQ come from the germline V gene (reference sequence). V was clipped by 8 bases and J by 0 bases, with 13 bases between them.

This clonotype has ten or more counts. The chain links TRBV2 to TRBJ2-7; D ambiguous. Germline V gene lookup returns CDR1 SNHLY and CDR2 FYNNEI. This CDR3 has 15 residues. The V gene lost 5 bases and the J gene lost 1 base, with 15 bases spanning the gap. CDR3 coding DNA: TGTGCCAGCAGTACAGACTCCCCCCCTTCCTACGAGCAGTACTTC. Its translation is CASSTDSPPSYEQYF.

Details on this clonotype: A much larger clonotype is one base distant, so this may be a read error. J is TRBJ1-5 and V is TRBV6-5; D is unresolved. The CDR3 sequence is 15 residues long. Trimming removed 3 bases at V and 3 bases at J, with 12 bases between. Looked up from germline, CDR1 is MNHEY and CDR2 is SVGAGI. CDR3 DNA sequence: TGTGCCAGCAGTTATCTGACGGTGCACAATCAGCCCCAGCATTTT. Translated: CASSYLTVHNQPQHF.

This clonotype was observed many times. CDR3 bases: TGTGCCAGCAGCTCCAGGGCTAGCGGCGGGGAGCTGTTTTTT. Translating it yields CASSSRASGGELFF. The chain employs TRBV7-3 and TRBJ2-2, with 7 bases that match TRBD2. Unmatched junction bases numbered 6, after V lost 4 bases and J lost 7 bases. The CDR3 has 14 amino acids. Germline V gene lookup returns CDR1 SGHTA and CDR2 FQGTGA.

This clonotype was seen at least ten times. The J gene is TRBJ2-1, the V gene TRBV14; the D gene could be TRBD1 or TRBD2 (5 bases each). This CDR3 has 17 amino acids. Between the trimmed V and J ends, which lost 0 bases and 0 bases, there was a span of 12 bases. Germline CDR1 SGHDN, CDR2 FVKESK. CDR3 amino acids: CASSQDGPGSSYNEQFF. CDR3 nucleotide sequence: TGTGCCAGCAGCCAAGATGGTCCAGGGAGCTCCTACAATGAGCAGTTCTTC.

This clonotype has at least ten counts. This rearrangement joins TRBV24-1 to TRBJ2-3; TRBD2 matches 14 bases. Germline V gives CDR1 KGHDR, CDR2 SFDVKD. Germline trimming cut 4 bases from V and 8 bases from J; bases unmatched to any gene: 7. The CDR3 covers 16 residues. The CDR3 region is CATSDSYGLAGGTQYF. As DNA, the CDR3 is TGTGCCACCAGTGACTCCTATGGACTAGCGGGGGGTACGCAGTATTTT.

Many counts were recorded for this clonotype. V usage is TRBV18 and J usage is TRBJ1-6; D call uncertain. Trimming pared 3 bases from V and 9 bases from J, leaving 12 bases between. The germline V gene encodes CDR1 KGHSH and CDR2 LQKENI. The CDR3 contains 14 residues. The CDR3: CASSPKHPASPLHF. The CDR3 DNA follows: TGTGCCAGCTCACCTAAGCACCCGGCTTCACCCCTCCACTTT.

The DNA of the CDR3 is TGCGCCAGCAGCTTGGATGGCCAGATGAACACTGAAGCTTTCTTT. This gives the protein CASSLDGQMNTEAFF. The rearrangement joins TRBV5-1 to TRBJ1-1; D remains unclear. Germline assignment: CDR1 SGHRS and CDR2 YFSETQ. The CDR3 is 15 residues long. Trimming removed 0 bases at V and 0 bases at J, with 9 bases between.

For this clonotype: Since a much larger clone is just one base distant, this may be a read error. This chain joins TRBV29-1 and TRBJ1-2; D gene uncertain. CDR3 length: 14 amino acids. CDR1 and CDR2 from the germline V gene are SQVTM and ANQGSEA. Trimming pared 4 bases from V and 0 bases from J, leaving 12 bases between. Here the CDR3 reads CSVGLTTTNYGYTF. The CDR3 coding sequence is TGCAGCGTTGGTTTAACAACTACTAACTATGGCTACACCTTC.